The rows below give T cell receptor beta chains drawn from one sample of a study of T cell changes during pregnancy in multiple sclerosis. The assay was immunoSEQ multiplex PCR, and TCRdb's table has in-frame clones only and misses some. The sample yields tens of thousands of clones, roughly nine tenths seen once. The material was peripheral blood, obtained in the first trimester of pregnancy. The receptors stem from a female donor in good health, enrolled as a control in a pregnancy study. Each CDR3 is given with its conserved first and last residue. The D gene is left open where the match is weak. The listing skips clone size in some rows; elsewhere it reads once, few, many or a size class.

clone_size j_call d_call v_call cdr3_nt cdr3_aa
- TRBJ1-4 - TRBV13 TGTGCCAGCAGCTTATTAGGGGAAAATGAAAAACTGTTTTTT CASSLLGENEKLFF
- TRBJ2-7 TRBD1 TRBV6-1 TGTGCTACCGACAGGGTGTACGAGCAGTACTTC CATDRVYEQYF
- TRBJ2-7 TRBD2 TRBV4-2 TGTGCCAGCAGCCAAGGGACTAGCGGTACCTACGAGCAGTACTTC CASSQGTSGTYEQYF
- TRBJ1-3 - TRBV6-1 TGTGCCAGCAGTGCGCGACAGAGAAGCTCTGGAAACACCATATATTTT CASSARQRSSGNTIYF
- TRBJ1-1 TRBD1 TRBV9 TGTGCCAGCAGCGTAAGGGACAGGGGCGGCGAAACTGAAGCTTTCTTT CASSVRDRGGETEAFF
- TRBJ2-3 - TRBV18 TGTGCCAGCTCACCAAGATCCGGGACTCCCAGCACAGATACGCAGTATTTT CASSPRSGTPSTDTQYF
- TRBJ2-1 TRBD2 TRBV4-1 TGCGCCAGCAGCCAAGTAGCGGGCTCCTACAATGAGCAGTTCTTC CASSQVAGSYNEQFF
- TRBJ1-5 - TRBV6-6 TGTGCCAGCAGTAAACTCGGGGGGCCAAGCAATCAGCCCCAGCATTTT CASSKLGGPSNQPQHF
- TRBJ1-4 TRBD1 TRBV5-1 TGCGCCAGCAGCTTGAGGGACAGGGCGGAAAAACTGTTTTTT CASSLRDRAEKLFF
- TRBJ1-5 TRBD1 TRBV7-9 TGTGCCAGCAGCGTGGACAGGGGTAGCAATCAGCCCCAGCATTTT CASSVDRGSNQPQHF
few TRBJ2-2 - TRBV2 TGTGCCAGCAGGGACGTAGCGACGGACTCCGGGGAGCTGTTTTTT CASRDVATDSGELFF
- TRBJ2-7 - TRBV6-1 TGTGCCAGCAGTGACAGGGAGGAGTACTTC CASSDREEYF
- TRBJ2-5 TRBD2 TRBV5-6 TGTGCCAGCAGCTTGGAGAGCCTAGCGGGGGATGGAGAGACCCAGTACTTC CASSLESLAGDGETQYF
- TRBJ1-1 - TRBV29-1 TGCAGCGTTGCAGATATAGAAGCTTTCTTT CSVADIEAFF
once TRBJ1-6 TRBD1 TRBV7-2 TGTGCCAGCAGCCCCAGGACAGGAGGCAATTCACCCCTCCACTTT CASSPRTGGNSPLHF
- TRBJ2-7 - TRBV27 TGTGCCAGCACCTCCCGGGGCGAGCAGTACTTC CASTSRGEQYF
- TRBJ2-1 - TRBV7-9 TGTGCCAGCAGCTTAGCGGGGGGTTACAATGAGCAGTTCTTC CASSLAGGYNEQFF
- TRBJ2-1 - TRBV7-9 TGTGCCAGCAGCTTATGGCGGGGTGGGATCCCCAGCTACAATGAGCAGTTCTTC CASSLWRGGIPSYNEQFF
once TRBJ2-2 - TRBV27 TGTGCCAGCACCGGGAACACCGGGGAGCTGTTTTTT CASTGNTGELFF
once TRBJ2-7 TRBD2 TRBV2 TGTGCCAGCAGTGAGTGGAGCGGGGGCTCCTACGAGCAGTACTTC CASSEWSGGSYEQYF
- TRBJ2-7 TRBD2 TRBV29-1 TGCAGCGTCCTTGGGACTAGCGGGATATCCGAGCAGTACTTC CSVLGTSGISEQYF
once TRBJ2-7 - TRBV5-1 TGCGCCAGCAGCTTGGTGGGGCGGACAGAGCAGTACTTC CASSLVGRTEQYF
- TRBJ2-3 TRBD1 TRBV5-1 TGCGCCAGCAGCCGGACAGGACACACAGATACGCAGTATTTT CASSRTGHTDTQYF
- TRBJ2-3 - TRBV5-4 TGTGCCAGCAGAGTTTGGGGGCGCACAGATACGCAGTATTTT CASRVWGRTDTQYF
- TRBJ2-7 - TRBV21-1 TGTGCCAGCAGCCCCTTCAAACCTAGTGCCTACGAGCAGTACTTC CASSPFKPSAYEQYF